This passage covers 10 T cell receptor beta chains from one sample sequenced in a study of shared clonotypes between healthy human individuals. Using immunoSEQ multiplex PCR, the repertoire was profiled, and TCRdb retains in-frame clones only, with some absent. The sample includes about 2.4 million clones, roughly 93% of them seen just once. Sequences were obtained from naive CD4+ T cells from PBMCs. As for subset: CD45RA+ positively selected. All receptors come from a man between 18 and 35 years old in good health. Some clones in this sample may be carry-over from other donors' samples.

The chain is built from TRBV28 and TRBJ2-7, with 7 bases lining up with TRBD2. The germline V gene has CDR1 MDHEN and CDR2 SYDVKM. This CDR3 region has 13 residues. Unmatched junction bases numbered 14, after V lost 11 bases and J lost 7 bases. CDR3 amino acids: CASSSGGFGEQYF. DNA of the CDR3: TGTGCCTCCTCTAGCGGAGGGTTTGGGGAGCAGTACTTC.

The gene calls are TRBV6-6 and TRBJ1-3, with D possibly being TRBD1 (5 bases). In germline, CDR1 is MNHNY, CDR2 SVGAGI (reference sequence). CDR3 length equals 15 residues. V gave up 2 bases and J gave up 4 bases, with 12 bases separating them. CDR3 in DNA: TGTGCCAGCAGTTACCATGTGGGGGACGGAAACACCATATATTTT. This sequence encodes CASSYHVGDGNTIYF.

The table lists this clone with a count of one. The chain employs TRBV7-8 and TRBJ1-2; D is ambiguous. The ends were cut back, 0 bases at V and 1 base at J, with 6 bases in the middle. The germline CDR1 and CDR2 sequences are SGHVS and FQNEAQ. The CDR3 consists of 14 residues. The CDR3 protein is CASSLAHLNYGYTF. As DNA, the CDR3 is TGTGCCAGCAGCTTAGCGCACCTTAACTATGGCTACACCTTC.

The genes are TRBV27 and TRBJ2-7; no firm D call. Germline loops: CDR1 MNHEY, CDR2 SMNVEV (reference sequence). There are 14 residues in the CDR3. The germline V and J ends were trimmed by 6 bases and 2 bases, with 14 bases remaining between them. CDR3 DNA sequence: TGTGCCAGCAGGGCCCTTCTCCTTCCCTACGAGCAGTACTTC. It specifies CASRALLLPYEQYF.

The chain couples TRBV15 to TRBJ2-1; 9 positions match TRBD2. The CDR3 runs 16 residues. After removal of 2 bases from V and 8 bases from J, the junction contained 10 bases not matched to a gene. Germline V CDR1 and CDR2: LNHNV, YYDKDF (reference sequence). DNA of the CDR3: TGTGCCACCAGCAGAAACCCAGGACTAGCGTGGCATGAGCAGTTCTTC. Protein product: CATSRNPGLAWHEQFF.

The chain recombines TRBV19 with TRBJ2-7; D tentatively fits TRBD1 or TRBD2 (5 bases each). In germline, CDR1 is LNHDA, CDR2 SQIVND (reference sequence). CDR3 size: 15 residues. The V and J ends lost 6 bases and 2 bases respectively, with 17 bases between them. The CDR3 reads CASSPTGTVTYEQYF. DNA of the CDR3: TGTGCCAGTAGCCCCACCGGGACGGTAACCTACGAGCAGTACTTC.

CDR3 nucleotide sequence: TGTGCCTGGAGTGCCCGGACAGGGGGCTACACCTTC. Translated, it gives CAWSARTGGYTF. The J gene is TRBJ1-2, the V gene TRBV30; 8 nucleotides line up with TRBD1. This CDR3 has 12 amino acids. Germline V gene sequence: CDR1 GTSNPN, CDR2 SVGIG (reference sequence). V shed 1 base and J 8 bases; nucleotides not matched to a gene: 3.

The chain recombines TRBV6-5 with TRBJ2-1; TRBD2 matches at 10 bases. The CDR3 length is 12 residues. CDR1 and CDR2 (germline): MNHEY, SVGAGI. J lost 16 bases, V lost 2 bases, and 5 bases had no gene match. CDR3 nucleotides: TGTGCCAGCAGTTACGGAGCGGGGGGGCTCTTCTTC. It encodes CASSYGAGGLFF.

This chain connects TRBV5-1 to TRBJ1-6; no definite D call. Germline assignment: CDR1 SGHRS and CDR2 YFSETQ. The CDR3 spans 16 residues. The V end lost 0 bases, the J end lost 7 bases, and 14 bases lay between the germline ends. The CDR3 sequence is CASSLAVSGPNSPLHF. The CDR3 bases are TGCGCCAGCAGCTTGGCCGTCTCAGGCCCGAATTCACCCCTCCACTTT.

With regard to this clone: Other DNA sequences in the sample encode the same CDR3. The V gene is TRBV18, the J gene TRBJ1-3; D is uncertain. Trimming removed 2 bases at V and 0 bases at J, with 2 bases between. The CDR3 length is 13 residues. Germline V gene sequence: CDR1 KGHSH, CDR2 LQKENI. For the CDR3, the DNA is TGTGCCAGCTCACCAGCCTCTGGAAACACCATATATTTT. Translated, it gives CASSPASGNTIYF.